A single sample gave rise to the 26 T cell receptor beta chains below, sequenced in a study of radiotherapy plus CTLA-4 blockade in lung cancer. Assay: immunoSEQ multiplex PCR; the TCRdb copy retains only in-frame clones and omits some. This table has about 50,000 clones, roughly 84% appearing once. The sequencing used peripheral blood, collected from a patient treated with radiotherapy plus ipilimumab. The source is a human donor with non-small cell lung cancer whose response to radiotherapy plus ipilimumab could not be evaluated.

The chain recombines TRBV6-1 with TRBJ2-7; TRBD1 is a possible D gene (5 bases). The germline gives CDR1 MNHNS, CDR2 SASEGT. Deletions cut 7 bases from V and 3 bases from J, with 16 bases between. The CDR3 spans 14 residues. CDR3 sequence (DNA): TGTGCCAGCACCAATCCTGGGGCCGGCTACGAGCAGTACTTC. It translates to CASTNPGAGYEQYF.

This chain joins TRBV19 and TRBJ2-2; D not resolved. V shed 3 bases and J shed 1 base, with 6 bases lying between them. Germline assignment: CDR1 LNHDA and CDR2 SQIVND (reference sequence). The CDR3 totals 14 residues. The CDR3 nucleotides read TGTGCCAGTAGTATTCAGTTGAACACCGGGGAGCTGTTTTTT. This sequence encodes CASSIQLNTGELFF.

The CDR3 DNA follows: TGTGCCAGCCTCTACAGTAATTCCTACAATGAGCAGTTCTTC. Encoded protein: CASLYSNSYNEQFF. The rearrangement joins TRBV6-1 to TRBJ2-1, with no clear D. The CDR3 spans 14 residues. The germline gives CDR1 MNHNS, CDR2 SASEGT. Trimming stripped 8 bases from V and 1 base from J, with 12 bases between.

This clone is a singleton in its sample. The chain is built from TRBV6-5 and TRBJ1-2, with 7 positions matching TRBD1. Germline V gives CDR1 MNHEY, CDR2 SVGAGI. The CDR3 loop spans 13 amino acids. V gave up 6 bases and J gave up 3 bases; unmatched junction bases: 4. Written as DNA, the CDR3 is TGTGCCAGCAGGCTTACAGGGGACTATGGCTACACCTTC. Its translation is CASRLTGDYGYTF.

The J gene is TRBJ2-3, the V gene TRBV19; 9 bases fit TRBD2. The V gene end was trimmed by 5 bases and the J gene end by 1 base; junction bases not matched to a gene: 7. There are 16 residues in the CDR3. Germline V gives CDR1 LNHDA, CDR2 SQIVND (reference sequence). CDR3 DNA: TGTGCCAGTAGTGCTATAGCGGGAGCACGCACAGATACGCAGTATTTT. Amino acids: CASSAIAGARTDTQYF. Drawing the rest from reference TRBV19 and TRBJ2-3, the complete variable domain is DGGITQSPKYLFRKEGQNVTLSCEQNLNHDAMYWYRQDPGQGLRLIYYSQIVNDFQKGDIAEGYSVSREKKESFPLTVTSAQKNPTAFYLCASSAIAGARTDTQYFGPGTRLTVL.

V is TRBV4-3 and J is TRBJ2-7; D unclear. This CDR3 comprises 16 residues. The germline V and J ends were trimmed by 0 bases and 2 bases, with 14 bases remaining between them. Germline CDR1 LGHNA, CDR2 YSLEER. The CDR3 DNA reads TGCGCCAGCAGCCAAGATCCTGGCGGCCAGACCTACGAGCAGTACTTC. Translated, it gives CASSQDPGGQTYEQYF.

This chain connects TRBV7-3 to TRBJ2-3; D gene unclear. Trimming took 2 bases from V and 0 from J, leaving 12 bases between them. Germline lookup yields CDR1 SGHTA and CDR2 FQGTGA. The CDR3 contains 16 residues. The CDR3 DNA follows: TGTGCCAGCAGCTTATACCCCGCAGGTAGCACAGATACGCAGTATTTT. Amino acids: CASSLYPAGSTDTQYF.

J is TRBJ2-1 and V is TRBV4-3, with TRBD2 matching 14 bases. CDR3 length: 15 amino acids. Per the germline V gene, CDR1 is LGHNA and CDR2 is YSLEER. With 0 bases clipped from V and 15 bases from J, the junction kept 7 bases outside the gene matches. CDR3 residues: CASSQDRGLAGEGFF. CDR3 in DNA: TGCGCCAGCAGCCAAGATCGGGGACTAGCGGGAGAAGGGTTCTTC.

This rearrangement joins TRBV5-5 to TRBJ1-3; D is ambiguous. The V gene lost 3 bases and the J gene lost 0 bases, with 13 bases spanning the gap. Germline lookup yields CDR1 SGHKS and CDR2 YYEKEE (reference sequence). The CDR3 spans 16 residues. CDR3 residues: CASSSAPGSSGNTIYF. The CDR3 DNA reads as TGTGCCAGCAGCTCCGCACCAGGCTCCTCTGGAAACACCATATATTTT.

The genes are TRBV29-1 and TRBJ2-7; D not certain. The V end was cut by 7 bases, the J end by 0 bases, with 31 bases between. CDR1 and CDR2 (germline): SQVTM, ANQGSEA. There are 19 residues in the CDR3. This chain's CDR3 is CSAPKRGRDPAVSSYEQYF. The CDR3 coding sequence is TGCAGCGCCCCGAAGCGAGGCAGAGATCCGGCCGTGAGCTCCTACGAGCAGTACTTC.

The V and J genes are TRBV5-8 and TRBJ1-6; 7 nucleotides line up with TRBD1. In germline, CDR1 is SGHTS, CDR2 YDEGEE. The CDR3 is 16 residues long. V lost 0 bases to trimming and J lost 10 bases; unmatched junction nucleotides: 10. CDR3 protein: CASSLGPNRGWSPLHF. The CDR3 DNA sequence: TGTGCCAGCAGCTTGGGGCCGAACAGGGGATGGTCACCCCTCCACTTT.

The chain joins TRBV7-9 to TRBJ2-2; tentatively, D is TRBD2 (5 bases). Between the trimmed V and J ends, which lost 5 bases and 5 bases, there was a span of 12 bases. Germline lookup yields CDR1 SEHNR and CDR2 FQNEAQ (reference sequence). The CDR3 is made up of 14 amino acids. The CDR3 nucleotides are TGTGCCAGCAGCCACTCGACGGGAACCGGGGAGCTGTTTTTT. Translation gives CASSHSTGTGELFF.

This clone was counted once. As DNA, the CDR3 is TGTGCCAGCAGTCTCCCGGGACTGCGCTCTGGAAACACCATATATTTT. Protein sequence: CASSLPGLRSGNTIYF. The chain carries TRBV28 and TRBJ1-3; possibly TRBD1 for D (5 bases). Germline CDR1 reads MDHEN; CDR2 reads SYDVKM. CDR3 length: 16 amino acids. V was pared by 5 bases and J by 0 bases, with 14 bases between.

The chain links TRBV2 to TRBJ2-3, with 15 positions matching TRBD2. J lost 5 bases, V lost 7 bases, and 4 bases had no gene match. This CDR3 is 15 amino acids long. CDR1 is SNHLY and CDR2 is FYNNEI in the germline V gene. The CDR3 DNA reads TGTGCCAGCAATGGACTAGCGGGAGGGCGAGATACGCAGTATTTT. Its protein is CASNGLAGGRDTQYF.

DNA for the CDR3: TGCGCCAGCAGCCCTTTTTACAGGGGAGGAAACACCATATATTTT. Translating it yields CASSPFYRGGNTIYF. The chain couples TRBV4-3 to TRBJ1-3, with TRBD1 identical over 7 bases. The CDR3 sequence is 15 residues long. Trimming at V came to 4 bases and at J to 4 bases, leaving 7 bases not matched to a gene. CDR1 and CDR2 (germline): LGHNA, YSLEER.

The sample holds a few counts of this clone. The genes are TRBV6-1 and TRBJ1-4, with D possibly being TRBD1 (6 bases). V was shortened by 6 bases and J by 5 bases, with 10 bases between the two germline ends. In germline, CDR1 is MNHNS, CDR2 SASEGT. The CDR3 is 13 residues long. The CDR3 reads CASSLTGNEKLFF. CDR3 nucleotides: TGTGCCAGCAGCCTCACAGGGAATGAAAAACTGTTTTTT.

This rearrangement joins TRBV28 to TRBJ1-5; D perhaps matches TRBD1 (6 bases). V was cut by 7 bases and J by 4 bases, with 17 bases left in between. The CDR3 has 15 amino acids. CDR1 and CDR2 (germline): MDHEN, SYDVKM. CDR3 in amino acids: CASNEGRGANQPQHF. CDR3 coding DNA: TGTGCCAGCAATGAGGGGAGGGGGGCTAATCAGCCCCAGCATTTT.

The genes are TRBV29-1 and TRBJ2-3, with D possibly being TRBD1 (6 bases). The CDR3 runs 13 residues. Deletions cut 6 bases from V and 2 bases from J, with 12 bases between. The V gene's germline CDR1 is SQVTM and CDR2 ANQGSEA. The CDR3 spells CSVDGQFTDTQYF. The CDR3, as DNA: TGCAGCGTGGATGGACAGTTCACAGATACGCAGTATTTT.

The V call is TRBV27, the J call TRBJ2-7; 12 bases are a match to TRBD1. The CDR3 has 14 residues. CDR1 is MNHEY and CDR2 is SMNVEV in the germline V gene (reference sequence). V lost 8 bases, J lost 4 bases, and 6 bases stayed unmatched. The CDR3 region is CASWGTGGRYEQYF. In nucleotides, the CDR3 is TGTGCCAGCTGGGGGACAGGGGGCAGGTACGAGCAGTACTTC.

The V and J genes are TRBV5-4 and TRBJ1-5; TRBD1 agrees at 11 bases. CDR3 size: 17 residues. The trim removed 2 bases at V and 3 bases at J, leaving 7 bases unmatched. Germline V CDR1 and CDR2: SGHNT, YYREEE (reference sequence). Here the CDR3 reads CASSFRWDRGDNQPQHF. The CDR3 DNA sequence: TGTGCCAGCAGCTTCCGATGGGACAGGGGGGACAATCAGCCCCAGCATTTT.

This clone was seen only a few times. V gene TRBV6-5 combines with J gene TRBJ1-1; no clear D. Trimming stripped 11 bases from V and 5 bases from J, with 15 bases between. The CDR3 loop spans 12 amino acids. Per the germline V gene, CDR1 is MNHEY and CDR2 is SVGAGI. In DNA, the CDR3 is TGTGCCGTCCAAGGAGCGAGTACTGAAGCTTTCTTT. It specifies CAVQGASTEAFF.

The CDR3 DNA is TGTGCCAGCAGCTTGGGTGGAGTCGAGCAGTACTTC. Its translation is CASSLGGVEQYF. The chain joins TRBV5-6 to TRBJ2-7; unclear D gene. V shed 0 bases and J shed 6 bases, with 7 bases lying between them. The CDR3 extends over 12 amino acids. Germline V gene sequence: CDR1 SGHDT, CDR2 YYEEEE.

The gene calls are TRBV7-9 and TRBJ2-3; D is possibly TRBD1 (6 bases). CDR3 length: 14 residues. V lost 5 bases to trimming and J lost 2 bases, with 11 bases between them. Germline CDR1 is SEHNR and CDR2 is FQNEAQ (reference sequence). The CDR3 protein is CASSRGQNTDTQYF. The DNA for the CDR3 is TGTGCCAGCAGCCGCGGACAGAACACAGATACGCAGTATTTT.

J is TRBJ2-1 and V is TRBV11-3, with D unresolved. The germline V and J ends were trimmed by 5 bases and 0 bases, with 8 bases remaining between them. This CDR3 is 14 amino acids long. Germline V lookup: CDR1 SGHNT, CDR2 YENEEA. The DNA of the CDR3 is TGTGCCAGCAGCGGAGCCAGCTCCTACAATGAGCAGTTCTTC. Its protein product is CASSGASSYNEQFF.

This chain joins TRBV9 and TRBJ2-2, with D tentatively TRBD1 (5 bases). Per the germline V gene, CDR1 is SGDLS and CDR2 is YYNGEE. This CDR3 is built from 15 residues. V was pared by 1 base and J by 4 bases, with 11 bases between. The CDR3 protein is CASSVFSGSTGELFF. DNA for the CDR3: TGTGCCAGCAGCGTATTTTCAGGGTCCACCGGGGAGCTGTTTTTT.

V is TRBV30 and J is TRBJ1-5, with D maybe TRBD1 (5 bases). The CDR3 has 14 amino acids. Per the germline V gene, CDR1 is GTSNPN and CDR2 is SVGIG (reference sequence). Trimming stripped 2 bases from V and 6 bases from J, with 14 bases between. CDR3 sequence (DNA): TGTGCCTGGAGTTTGGCAGGGATGGGTCAGCCCCAGCATTTT. As protein: CAWSLAGMGQPQHF. The variable domain in full, with the rest retrieved from reference TRBV30 and TRBJ1-5, is SQTIHQWPATLVQPVGSPLSLECTVEGTSNPNLYWYRQAAGRGLQLLFYSVGIGQISSEVPQNLSASRPQDRQFILSSKKLLLSDSGFYLCAWSLAGMGQPQHFGDGTRLSIL.